Included here is one TCR beta chain sequence, with context. This sample is drawn from a study of OX40 agonist ivuxolimab in advanced cancers. Clones were sequenced by immunoSEQ multiplex PCR, and TCRdb holds only the in-frame ones, with some missing. The sample has roughly 29,000 clones; nearly 95% are singletons. CDR3 size: 15 residues. V was shortened by 0 bases and J by 5 bases, with 11 bases between the two germline ends. CDR1 and CDR2 from the germline V gene are MNHEY and SVGAGI. The J gene is TRBJ1-3, the V gene TRBV6-5; D call uncertain. The sequencing used CD4+ or CD8+ T cells sorted from blood, collected in a trial of the OX40 agonist ivuxolimab. This sequence was found in an adult with an advanced solid tumor such as melanoma, head and neck, liver or kidney cancer. CDR3 sequence reads: CASSYSHVTRNTIYF. The CDR3 DNA follows: TGTGCCAGCAGTTACTCGCATGTGACTCGAAACACCATATATTTT.